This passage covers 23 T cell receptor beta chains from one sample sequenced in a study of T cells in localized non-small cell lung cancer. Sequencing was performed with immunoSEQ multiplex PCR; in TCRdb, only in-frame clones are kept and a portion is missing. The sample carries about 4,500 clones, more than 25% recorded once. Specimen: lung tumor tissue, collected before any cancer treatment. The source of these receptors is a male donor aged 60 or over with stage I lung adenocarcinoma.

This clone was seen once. The CDR3, as DNA: TGTGCCTGGAGCTCTTCCCGACTGCGGGCGATCTCTGGAAACACCATATATTTT. Protein sequence: CAWSSSRLRAISGNTIYF. The rearrangement uses TRBV30 and TRBJ1-3; no firm D call. The germline V gene has CDR1 GTSNPN and CDR2 SVGIG (reference sequence). V lost 3 bases to trimming and J lost 0 bases, with 21 bases between them. There are 18 residues in the CDR3.

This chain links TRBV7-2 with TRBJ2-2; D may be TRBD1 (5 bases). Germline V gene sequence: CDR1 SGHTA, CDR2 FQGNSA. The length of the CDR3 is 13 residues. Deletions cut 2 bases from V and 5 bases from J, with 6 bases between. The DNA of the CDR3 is TGTGCCAGCAGCTTAAGGGGAACCGGGGAGCTGTTTTTT. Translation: CASSLRGTGELFF.

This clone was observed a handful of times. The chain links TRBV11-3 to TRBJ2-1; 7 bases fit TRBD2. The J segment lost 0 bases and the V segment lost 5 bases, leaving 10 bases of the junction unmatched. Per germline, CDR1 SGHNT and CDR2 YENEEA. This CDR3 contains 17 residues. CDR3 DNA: TGTGCCAGCAGCGAACCCGGGACTACGCGCTCCTACAATGAGCAGTTCTTC. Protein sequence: CASSEPGTTRSYNEQFF.

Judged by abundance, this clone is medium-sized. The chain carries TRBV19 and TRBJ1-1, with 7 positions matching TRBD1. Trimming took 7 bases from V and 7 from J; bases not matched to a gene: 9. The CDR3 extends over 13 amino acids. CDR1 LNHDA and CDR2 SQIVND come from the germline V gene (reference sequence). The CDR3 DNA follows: TGTGCCAGTAAAACAGGGGATAGGGGTGAAGCTTTCTTT. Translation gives CASKTGDRGEAFF.

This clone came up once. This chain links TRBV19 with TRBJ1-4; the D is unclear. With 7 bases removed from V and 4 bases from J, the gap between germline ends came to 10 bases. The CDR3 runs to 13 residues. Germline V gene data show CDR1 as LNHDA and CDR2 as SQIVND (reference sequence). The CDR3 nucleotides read TGTGCCAGTATGGGCGGAGTTAATGAAAAACTGTTTTTT. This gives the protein CASMGGVNEKLFF.

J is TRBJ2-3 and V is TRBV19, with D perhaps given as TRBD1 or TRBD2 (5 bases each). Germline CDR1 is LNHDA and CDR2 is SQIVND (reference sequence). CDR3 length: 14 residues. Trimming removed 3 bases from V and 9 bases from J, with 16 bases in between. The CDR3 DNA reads TGTGCCAGTAGTATTTTAGGACAATGGGAGACGCAGTATTTT. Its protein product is CASSILGQWETQYF.

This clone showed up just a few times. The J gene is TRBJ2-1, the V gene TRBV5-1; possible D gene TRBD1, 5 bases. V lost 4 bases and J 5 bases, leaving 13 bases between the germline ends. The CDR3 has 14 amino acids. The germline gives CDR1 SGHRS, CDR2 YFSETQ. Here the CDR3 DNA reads TGCGCCAGCAGCCCCGGACAAGTTAACAATGAGCAGTTCTTC. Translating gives CASSPGQVNNEQFF.

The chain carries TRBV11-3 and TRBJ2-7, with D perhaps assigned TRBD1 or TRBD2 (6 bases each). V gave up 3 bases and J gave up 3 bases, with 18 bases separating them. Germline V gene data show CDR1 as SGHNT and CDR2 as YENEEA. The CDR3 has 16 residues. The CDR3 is CASSLIRRGLGYEQYF. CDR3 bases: TGTGCCAGCAGCTTGATCCGCCGGGGGCTAGGCTACGAGCAGTACTTC.

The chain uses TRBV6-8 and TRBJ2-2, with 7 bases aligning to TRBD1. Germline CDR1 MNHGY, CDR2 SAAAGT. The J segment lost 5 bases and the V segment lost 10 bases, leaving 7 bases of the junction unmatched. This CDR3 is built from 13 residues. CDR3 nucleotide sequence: TGTGCCACAACCGGGACAGAGACCGGGGAGCTGTTTTTT. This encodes CATTGTETGELFF.

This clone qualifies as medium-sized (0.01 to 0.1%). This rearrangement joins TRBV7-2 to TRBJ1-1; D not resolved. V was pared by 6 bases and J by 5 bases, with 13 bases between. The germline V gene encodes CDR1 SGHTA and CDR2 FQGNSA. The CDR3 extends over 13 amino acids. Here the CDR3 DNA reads TGTGCCAGCAGTTCAACTCGATGGACTGAAGCTTTCTTT. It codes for CASSSTRWTEAFF.

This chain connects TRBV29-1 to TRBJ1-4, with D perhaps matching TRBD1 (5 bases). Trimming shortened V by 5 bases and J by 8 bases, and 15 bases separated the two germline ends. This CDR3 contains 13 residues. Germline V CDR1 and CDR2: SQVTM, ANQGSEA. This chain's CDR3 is CSVSGLGEEKLFF. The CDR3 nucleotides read TGCAGCGTTTCAGGGTTGGGTGAAGAAAAACTGTTTTTT.

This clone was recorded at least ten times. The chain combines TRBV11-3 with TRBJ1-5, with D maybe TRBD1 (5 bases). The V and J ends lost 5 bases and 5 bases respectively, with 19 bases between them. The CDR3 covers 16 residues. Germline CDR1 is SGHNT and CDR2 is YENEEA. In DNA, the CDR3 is TGTGCCAGCAGCCAGCGACAGTTTACAGCGGATCAGCCCCAGCATTTT. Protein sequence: CASSQRQFTADQPQHF.

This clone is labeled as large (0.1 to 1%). The chain's CDR3 is CASSVGTGGTGELFF. In DNA, the CDR3 is TGTGCCAGCAGTGTCGGGACAGGGGGCACCGGGGAGCTGTTTTTT. J is TRBJ2-2 and V is TRBV9; TRBD1 agrees at 11 bases. The junction had 4 bases not matched to a gene; V was cut back by 5 bases and J by 4 bases. CDR1 is SGDLS and CDR2 is YYNGEE in the germline V gene. The CDR3 consists of 15 residues.

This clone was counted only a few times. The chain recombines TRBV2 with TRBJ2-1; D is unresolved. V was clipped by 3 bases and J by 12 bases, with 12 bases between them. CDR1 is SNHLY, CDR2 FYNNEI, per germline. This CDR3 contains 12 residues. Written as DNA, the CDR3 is TGTGCCAGCAGTGACCTAAGGGCTGGGCAGTTCTTC. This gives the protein CASSDLRAGQFF. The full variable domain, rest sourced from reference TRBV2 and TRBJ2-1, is EPEVTQTPSHQVTQMGQEVILRCVPISNHLYFYWYRQILGQKVEFLVSFYNNEISEKSEIFDDQFSVERPDGSNFTLKIRSTKLEDSAMYFCASSDLRAGQFFGPGTRLTVL.

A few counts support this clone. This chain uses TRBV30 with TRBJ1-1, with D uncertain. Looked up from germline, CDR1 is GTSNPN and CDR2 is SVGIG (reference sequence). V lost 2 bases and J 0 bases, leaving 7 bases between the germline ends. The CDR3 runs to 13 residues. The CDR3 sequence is CAWSRIMNTEAFF. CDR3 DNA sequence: TGTGCCTGGAGTCGCATCATGAACACTGAAGCTTTCTTT.

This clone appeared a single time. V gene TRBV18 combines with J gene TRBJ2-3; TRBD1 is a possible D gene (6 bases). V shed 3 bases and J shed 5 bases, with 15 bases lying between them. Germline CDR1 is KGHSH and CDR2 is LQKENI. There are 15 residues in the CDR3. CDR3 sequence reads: CASSPGSAGEDTQYF. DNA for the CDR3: TGTGCCAGCTCACCCGGTTCGGCAGGGGAAGATACGCAGTATTTT.

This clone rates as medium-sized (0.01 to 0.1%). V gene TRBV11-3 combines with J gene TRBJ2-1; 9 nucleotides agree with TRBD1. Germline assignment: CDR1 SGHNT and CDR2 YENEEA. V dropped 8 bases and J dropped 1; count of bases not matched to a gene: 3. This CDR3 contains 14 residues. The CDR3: CASRDRGSYNEQFF. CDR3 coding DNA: TGTGCCAGCCGAGACAGGGGGTCCTACAATGAGCAGTTCTTC.

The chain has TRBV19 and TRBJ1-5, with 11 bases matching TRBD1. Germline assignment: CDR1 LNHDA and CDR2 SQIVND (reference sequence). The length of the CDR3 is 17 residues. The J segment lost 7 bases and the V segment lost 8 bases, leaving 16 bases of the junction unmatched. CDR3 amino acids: CASSFLGQGGRGQPQHF. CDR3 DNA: TGTGCCAGTTCGTTTCTGGGACAGGGGGGTAGGGGACAGCCCCAGCATTTT.

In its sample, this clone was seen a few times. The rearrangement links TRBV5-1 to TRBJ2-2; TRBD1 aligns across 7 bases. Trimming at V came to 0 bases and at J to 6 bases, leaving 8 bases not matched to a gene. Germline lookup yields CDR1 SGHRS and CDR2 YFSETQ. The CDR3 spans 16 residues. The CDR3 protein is CASSLEGALLSGELFF. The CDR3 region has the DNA TGCGCCAGCAGCTTGGAGGGGGCTCTGTTGTCCGGGGAGCTGTTTTTT.

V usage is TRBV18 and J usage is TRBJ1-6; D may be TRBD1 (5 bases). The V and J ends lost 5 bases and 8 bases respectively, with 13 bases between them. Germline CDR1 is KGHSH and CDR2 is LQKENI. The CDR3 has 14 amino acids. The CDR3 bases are TGTGCCAGCTCAGCGGACCCGGGGGATTCACCCCTCCACTTT. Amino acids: CASSADPGDSPLHF.

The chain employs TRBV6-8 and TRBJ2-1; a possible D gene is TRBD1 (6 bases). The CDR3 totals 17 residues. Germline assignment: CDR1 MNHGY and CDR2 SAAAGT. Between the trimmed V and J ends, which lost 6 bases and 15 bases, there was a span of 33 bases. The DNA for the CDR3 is TGTGCCAGCAGGCCTCAACGGACAGAACCTCAGCATGACAATCCGTTCTTC. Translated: CASRPQRTEPQHDNPFF.

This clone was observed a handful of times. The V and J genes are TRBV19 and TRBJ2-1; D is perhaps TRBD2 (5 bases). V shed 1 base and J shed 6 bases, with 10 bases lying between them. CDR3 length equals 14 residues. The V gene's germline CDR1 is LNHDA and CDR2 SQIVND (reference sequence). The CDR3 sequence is CASSIAGLPNEQFF. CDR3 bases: TGTGCCAGTAGTATAGCGGGATTGCCCAATGAGCAGTTCTTC.

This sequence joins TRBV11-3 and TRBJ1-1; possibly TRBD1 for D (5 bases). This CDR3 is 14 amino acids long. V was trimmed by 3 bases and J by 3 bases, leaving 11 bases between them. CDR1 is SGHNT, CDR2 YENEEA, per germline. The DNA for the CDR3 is TGTGCCAGCAGCTTGTTAGGGGATTACACTGAAGCTTTCTTT. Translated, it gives CASSLLGDYTEAFF.